This record covers a single T cell receptor beta chain. Per the study methods: In the immunoSEQ data, sequences were junction-only and lacked quality scores, so filtering differed. This table comes from immunoSEQ multiplex PCR, and its TCRdb copy is limited to in-frame clones, with some not included. D and trimming come from the DNA, and the V and J calls and clone size come from that table. The data hold about 750,000 clones, with about 92% observed a single time. The naive CD8 subset, CD45RO-negative cells positively selected for CCR7, excluded terminally differentiated effector memory CD45RA+ cells. Each sample came from a Caucasian adult donor living in Nashville, Tennessee. This sample is part of a study of shared clonotypes between healthy human individuals. V lost 3 bases, J lost 2 bases, and 13 bases lay in between. CDR3 length equals 15 residues. Germline V gene lookup returns CDR1 SGHVS and CDR2 FNYEAQ.

The sequence came from a man aged 25-40 years in good health. The source material was naive CD8+ T cells sorted from blood. The genes are TRBV7-6 and TRBJ2-5; D gene unclear. CDR3 sequence: CASSFINGIQETQYF. CDR3 DNA: TGTGCCAGCAGCTTCATCAACGGCATTCAAGAGACCCAGTACTTC.